This T cell receptor (beta chain) was sequenced for a study of T cells in localized non-small cell lung cancer. Concerning this clone itself: The antigen remains undetermined.

The V and J ends lost 8 bases and 3 bases, in that order; junction bases with no gene match: 2. The CDR3 has 13 amino acids. The germline gives CDR1 MNHNY, CDR2 SVGAGI (reference sequence). Regarding the study as a whole: Heterogeneity is still possible, as just one tumor region was sequenced. Uninvolved adjacent lung had higher T cell clonality than tumor and all other tissues. Paired adjacent lung recovered a median roughly 60 of the top 100 tumor clones. Elevated circulating T cell density in blood was associated with longer overall survival.

Data came from immunoSEQ multiplex PCR; TCRdb stores just in-frame clones and leaves some out. The profile shows tens of thousands of clones, around 93% of them singletons. The input for sequencing was peripheral blood, taken before any cancer treatment. This receptor was identified in a female donor older than 55 with stage I lung adenocarcinoma. This chain joins TRBV6-6 and TRBJ1-5, with 9 bases that match TRBD1. The CDR3 DNA follows: TGTGCCAGCGGGACAGGGTACAATCAGCCCCAGCATTTT. This encodes CASGTGYNQPQHF.